This TCR beta chain derives from a study of graft-versus-host responses after intestinal transplantation. Study-level information: Anti-thymocyte globulin induction was given to all recipients, followed by tacrolimus and steroids for roughly three years.

Study-wide results and caveats: The authors found GvH clones in recipient marrow, some appearing first in ileum or blood. Allograft clonal ratios (graft-versus-host to host-versus-graft) were high in patients who had graft-donor T cell macrochimerism.

Note on this clone: The antigen is unknown.

Measured with immunoSEQ multiplex PCR; TCRdb has only the in-frame clones, and not every one. The sample records nearly 110,000 clones, approximately 88% being singletons. This CDR3 is 16 amino acids long. Germline assignment: CDR1 SGHKS and CDR2 YYEKEE (reference sequence). The V end lost 2 bases, the J end lost 0 bases, and 12 bases lay between the germline ends. The TCR originated in a human donor who was the organ donor for an intestinal transplant. V is TRBV5-5 and J is TRBJ1-3, with D unclear. The material sequenced was unstimulated CD4+ T cells sorted from spleen or lymph node cells, taken before transplant. The CDR3 protein is CASSLLRGRSGNTIYF. CDR3 DNA sequence: TGTGCCAGCAGCTTACTCCGAGGCCGCTCTGGAAACACCATATATTTT.